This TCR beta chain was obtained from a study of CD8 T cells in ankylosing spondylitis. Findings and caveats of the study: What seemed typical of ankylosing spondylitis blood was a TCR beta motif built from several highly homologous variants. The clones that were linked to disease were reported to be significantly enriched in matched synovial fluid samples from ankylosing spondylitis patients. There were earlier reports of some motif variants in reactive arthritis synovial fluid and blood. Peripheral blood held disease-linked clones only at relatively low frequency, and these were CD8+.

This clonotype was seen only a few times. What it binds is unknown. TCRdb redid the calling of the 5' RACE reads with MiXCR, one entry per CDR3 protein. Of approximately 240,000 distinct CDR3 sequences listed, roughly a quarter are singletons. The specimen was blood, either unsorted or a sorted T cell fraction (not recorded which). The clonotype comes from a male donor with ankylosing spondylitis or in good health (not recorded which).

CDR3 DNA: TGCAGTGCTAGAGCGGGGGCTAGCGGGGGTTACGAGCAGTACTTC. Translated: CSARAGASGGYEQYF. The chain employs TRBV20-1 and TRBJ2-7; 10 bases agree with TRBD2. CDR1 is DFQATT and CDR2 is SNEGSKA in the germline V gene (reference sequence). This CDR3 has 15 amino acids. V shed 1 base and J 4 bases; nucleotides not matched to a gene: 7.